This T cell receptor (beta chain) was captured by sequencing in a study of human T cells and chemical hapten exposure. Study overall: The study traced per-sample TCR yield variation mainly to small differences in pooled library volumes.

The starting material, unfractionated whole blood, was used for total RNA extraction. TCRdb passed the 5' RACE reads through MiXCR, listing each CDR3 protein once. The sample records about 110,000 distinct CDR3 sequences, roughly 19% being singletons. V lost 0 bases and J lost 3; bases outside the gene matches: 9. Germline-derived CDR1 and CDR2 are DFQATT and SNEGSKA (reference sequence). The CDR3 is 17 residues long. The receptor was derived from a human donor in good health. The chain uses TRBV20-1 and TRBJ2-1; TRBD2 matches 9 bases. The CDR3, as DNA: TGCAGTGCTAGAGAAGGGGTGGATAGCGGGAGCTACAATGAGCAGTTCTTC. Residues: CSAREGVDSGSYNEQFF.